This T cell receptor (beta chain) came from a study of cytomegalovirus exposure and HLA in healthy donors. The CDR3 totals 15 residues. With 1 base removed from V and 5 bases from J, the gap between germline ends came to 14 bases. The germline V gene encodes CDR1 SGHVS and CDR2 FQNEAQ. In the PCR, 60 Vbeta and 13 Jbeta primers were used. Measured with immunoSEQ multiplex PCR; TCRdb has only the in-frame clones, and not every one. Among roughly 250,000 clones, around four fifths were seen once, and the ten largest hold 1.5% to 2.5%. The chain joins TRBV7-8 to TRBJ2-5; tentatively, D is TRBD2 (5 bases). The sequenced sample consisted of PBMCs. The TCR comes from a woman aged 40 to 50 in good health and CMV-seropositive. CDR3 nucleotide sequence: TGTGCCAGCAGCTTAGAGGCCAGTATAGCGGAGACCCAGTACTTC. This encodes CASSLEASIAETQYF.